Sequencing of this T cell receptor beta chain was carried out in a study of T cell repertoires in cytomegalovirus infection. The table lists this clonotype with a few counts. Its matching antigen is unknown. V lost 1 base, J lost 0 bases, and 9 bases lay in between. The germline V gene encodes CDR1 LGHNA and CDR2 YSLEER. The CDR3 loop spans 15 amino acids. TCRdb reprocessed the reads with MiXCR, giving one entry per CDR3 protein. Of approximately 770,000 distinct CDR3 sequences in the sample, approximately 32% were seen once. This chain uses TRBV4-3 with TRBJ2-5; D is perhaps TRBD1 (6 bases). This clonotype originated in a human donor in good health (CMV status not recorded). Some clones in this sample may be carry-over from other donors' samples. The specimen was cultured CD8+ T cells from PBMCs, collected from culture after CMV antigen stimulation. CDR3 sequence: CASSQAGGYQETQYF. In DNA, the CDR3 is TGCGCCAGCAGCCAAGCTGGGGGCTACCAAGAGACCCAGTACTTC.